This TCR beta chain was sequenced for a study of blood T cell repertoires in COVID-19. In the study overall: COVID-19 samples collected from the United States, Italy and Spain covered acute and convalescent phases.

Cohorts were assigned according to the clinical history that participants reported. Some clones are missing from TCRdb's copy, which holds only in-frame ones; the method was immunoSEQ multiplex PCR. This table holds more than 350,000 clones, around nine tenths found once. Sequenced material: PBMCs or T cells enriched from blood (not recorded which). The sequence derives from a woman aged 50 to 60 who had recovered from COVID-19.

This CDR3 reads CASSPKTPGQGTTEAFF. CDR3 nucleotide sequence: TGTGCCAGCAGCCCCAAAACCCCAGGACAGGGGACCACTGAAGCTTTCTTT. The gene calls are TRBV4-2 and TRBJ1-1, with 9 bases identical to TRBD1. This CDR3 contains 17 residues. CDR1 LGHNA and CDR2 YNFKEQ come from the germline V gene. V lost 4 bases, J lost 4 bases, and 13 bases stayed unmatched.